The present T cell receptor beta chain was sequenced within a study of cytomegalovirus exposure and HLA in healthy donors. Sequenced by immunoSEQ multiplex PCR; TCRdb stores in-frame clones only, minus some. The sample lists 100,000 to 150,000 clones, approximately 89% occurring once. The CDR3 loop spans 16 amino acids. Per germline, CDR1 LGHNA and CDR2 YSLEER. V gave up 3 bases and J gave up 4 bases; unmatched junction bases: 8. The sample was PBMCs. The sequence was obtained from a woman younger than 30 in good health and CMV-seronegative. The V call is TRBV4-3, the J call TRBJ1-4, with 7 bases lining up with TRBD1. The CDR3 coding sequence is TGCGCCAGCAGCCAGGCTCCGACAGGGCGTAATGAAAAACTGTTTTTT. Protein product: CASSQAPTGRNEKLFF.